This T cell receptor (beta chain) was found in a study of beta chain features in type 1 diabetes. The overall study: Examination of sorted cells across all samples involved around 98 million cells.

About this clone: What it binds is not known.

Study conclusions and caveats: Moderate but significant shortening of TCRB CDR3s was recorded in all four CD4+ subsets from Type 1 diabetes patients.

CDR1 SGHDN and CDR2 FVKESK come from the germline V gene. V shed 3 bases and J shed 1 base, with 13 bases lying between them. The CDR3 runs 15 residues. As every portion of the isolated RNA was reverse transcribed, the sequencing read expressed TCRB transcripts. TCRdb keeps only in-frame clones here, not all; method: immunoSEQ multiplex PCR. The sample yields roughly 180,000 clones, about 8% seen once. It was one heparinised blood draw, averaging approximately 100 mL, that each donor gave. V gene TRBV14 combines with J gene TRBJ2-7; D is uncertain. The receptor was isolated from a woman aged 40 to 49 with type 1 diabetes. Sequencing was done on a sample of central memory CD4+ T cells from blood. CDR3 in DNA: TGTGCCAGCAGCCACCGACGGGTATTGTCCTACGAGCAGTACTTC. Protein product: CASSHRRVLSYEQYF.